These 2 T cell receptor beta chains were sequenced from one sample in a study of T cells in Graves' hyperthyroidism and ophthalmopathy. TCR beta CDR3 region amplification was performed from RNA transcripts. Primed by the HTBI set, a first-round RT-PCR was run on the TCR CDR3. TCRdb used MiXCR to reprocess the multiplex PCR reads, holding one entry per CDR3 protein. The data contain roughly 550,000 distinct CDR3 sequences, around 15% of them singletons. The sample taken for sequencing was blood. The receptors were sampled from a woman under 40 with Graves' ophthalmopathy.

The table lists this clonotype with many counts. This chain uses TRBV4-3 with TRBJ1-1; D unclear. In germline, CDR1 is LGHNA, CDR2 YSLEER. V lost 4 bases, J lost 1 base, and 10 bases lay in between. The CDR3 contains 14 residues. The CDR3 nucleotides read TGCGCCAGCAGCCCGAGACCGGGGAACACTGAAGCTTTCTTT. It specifies CASSPRPGNTEAFF.

This clonotype was observed a few times. The chain joins TRBV15 to TRBJ1-5, with D perhaps matching TRBD1 (5 bases). The V end was cut by 0 bases, the J end by 3 bases, with 9 bases between. The V gene's germline CDR1 is LNHNV and CDR2 YYDKDF (reference sequence). The CDR3 contains 15 residues. The DNA of the CDR3 is TGTGCCACCAGCAGAGACCAGGGAACCAATCAGCCCCAGCATTTT. It specifies CATSRDQGTNQPQHF.